The rows below give T cell receptor beta chains drawn from one sample of a study of regulatory T cells in long-lasting Graves disease. TCRdb re-called the multiplex PCR reads through MiXCR, storing one row per CDR3 protein. The table records hundreds of thousands of distinct CDR3 sequences, roughly a fifth of them present only once. Source: peripheral blood mononuclear cells (PBMCs), taken when the disease was refractory, from a patient treated with antithyroid drugs. The receptors originated from a female donor with Graves disease. Each CDR3 is given with its conserved first and last residue. The D gene is left open where the match is weak. A clone size is listed for some rows: how often the clone was seen (once, few, many), or a class if it is expanded.

d_gene: NA; v_gene: TRBV2; j_gene: TRBJ2-7; abundance: many; CDR3nt: TGTGCCAGCAGTGAGAACTCCTACGAGCAGTACTTC; CDR3aa: CASSENSYEQYF
d_gene: NA; v_gene: TRBV28; j_gene: TRBJ1-2; abundance: many; CDR3nt: TGTGCCAGCAGGGCAGGGTTGGGCTATGGCTACACCTTC; CDR3aa: CASRAGLGYGYTF
d_gene: NA; v_gene: TRBV10-1; j_gene: TRBJ1-3; abundance: NA; CDR3nt: TGCGCCAACCCAGGGTTGTCTGGAAACACCATATATTTT; CDR3aa: CANPGLSGNTIYF
d_gene: TRBD2; v_gene: TRBV7-9; j_gene: TRBJ2-2; abundance: NA; CDR3nt: TGTGCCAGCAGCCTCAATAGCGGGAGGGGCACCGGGGAGCTGTTTTTT; CDR3aa: CASSLNSGRGTGELFF
d_gene: NA; v_gene: TRBV28; j_gene: TRBJ1-4; abundance: many; CDR3nt: TGTGCCAGCAGGTCCGGAGAGGCAACTAATGAAAAACTGTTTTTT; CDR3aa: CASRSGEATNEKLFF
d_gene: NA; v_gene: TRBV11-2; j_gene: TRBJ1-6; abundance: many; CDR3nt: TGTGCCAGCAGCCAAATCGGAGGGTTTGAGGATTCACCCCTCCACTTT; CDR3aa: CASSQIGGFEDSPLHF
d_gene: NA; v_gene: TRBV28; j_gene: TRBJ2-3; abundance: NA; CDR3nt: TGTGCCAGCAGTTTAACCCAGGGGGGTAGGCCAGATACGCAGTATTTT; CDR3aa: CASSLTQGGRPDTQYF
d_gene: TRBD1; v_gene: TRBV2; j_gene: TRBJ2-2; abundance: many; CDR3nt: TGTGCCAGCAGTGAAGAACCAGGGGGCAATACCGGGGAGCTGTTTTTT; CDR3aa: CASSEEPGGNTGELFF
d_gene: NA; v_gene: TRBV27; j_gene: TRBJ1-1; abundance: many; CDR3nt: TGTGCCAGCAATCCCTTGGACTCAAAGGGGGACACTGAAGCTTTCTTT; CDR3aa: CASNPLDSKGDTEAFF
d_gene: TRBD2; v_gene: TRBV27; j_gene: TRBJ2-7; abundance: few; CDR3nt: TGTGCCAGCAGTTTATCGGGGAGGGAGGGCCGATCCGAGCAGTACTTC; CDR3aa: CASSLSGREGRSEQYF
d_gene: NA; v_gene: TRBV12-3/TRBV12-4; j_gene: TRBJ2-7; abundance: many; CDR3nt: TGTGCCAGCAGTTTGGAGGGGGCGGTCGAGCAGTACTTC; CDR3aa: CASSLEGAVEQYF
d_gene: NA; v_gene: TRBV12-3/TRBV12-4; j_gene: TRBJ1-1; abundance: many; CDR3nt: TGTGCCAGCAGGCCGGACAGACCAGAAGCTTTCTTT; CDR3aa: CASRPDRPEAFF
d_gene: TRBD1; v_gene: TRBV7-8; j_gene: TRBJ1-5; abundance: many; CDR3nt: TGTGCCAGCAGCTCTTACCGTATAGGACAGGGGATAGTGCCCCAGCATTTT; CDR3aa: CASSSYRIGQGIVPQHF
d_gene: TRBD1; v_gene: TRBV5-1; j_gene: TRBJ2-4; abundance: NA; CDR3nt: TGCGCCAGCAGCCTCCGACAGGGCGGGTCACCTTTAGCCAAAAACATTCAGTACTTC; CDR3aa: CASSLRQGGSPLAKNIQYF
d_gene: NA; v_gene: TRBV15; j_gene: TRBJ2-2; abundance: few; CDR3nt: TGTGCCACCAGCCAAGCATATTCGGGGGAGCTGTTTTTT; CDR3aa: CATSQAYSGELFF
d_gene: TRBD1; v_gene: TRBV9; j_gene: TRBJ1-4; abundance: many; CDR3nt: TGTGCCAGCAGCGGGAGGACAGGGAGGTCTAATGAAAAACTGTTTTTT; CDR3aa: CASSGRTGRSNEKLFF
d_gene: TRBD2; v_gene: TRBV4-1; j_gene: TRBJ2-7; abundance: NA; CDR3nt: TGCGCCAGCAGCCATGGACTAGCGGGACTCTCCTACGAGCAGTACTTC; CDR3aa: CASSHGLAGLSYEQYF
d_gene: NA; v_gene: TRBV15; j_gene: TRBJ2-2; abundance: many; CDR3nt: TGTGCCACCAGCAGCCGCACCGGGGAGCTGTTTTTT; CDR3aa: CATSSRTGELFF
d_gene: NA; v_gene: TRBV28; j_gene: TRBJ1-2; abundance: many; CDR3nt: TGTGCCAGCCATAGTCTCCTGTGGAATGGCTACACCTTC; CDR3aa: CASHSLLWNGYTF
d_gene: TRBD1; v_gene: TRBV6-2/TRBV6-3; j_gene: TRBJ1-1; abundance: few; CDR3nt: TGTGCCAGCAGTTACTCGAAACGACAGGGGGCCTGGAACACTGAAGCTTTCTTT; CDR3aa: CASSYSKRQGAWNTEAFF
d_gene: TRBD1; v_gene: TRBV28; j_gene: TRBJ1-1; abundance: many; CDR3nt: TGTGCCAGCTCCCACAGGGGAGACACTGAAGCTTTCTTT; CDR3aa: CASSHRGDTEAFF
d_gene: NA; v_gene: TRBV28; j_gene: TRBJ1-5; abundance: few; CDR3nt: TGTGCCAGCACCCCTATATCAGGGAACAATCAGCCCCAGCATTTT; CDR3aa: CASTPISGNNQPQHF
d_gene: NA; v_gene: TRBV7-2; j_gene: TRBJ2-1; abundance: few; CDR3nt: TGTGCCAGCAGACCCACCAAGAGCTCCTACAATGAGCAGTTCTTC; CDR3aa: CASRPTKSSYNEQFF
d_gene: NA; v_gene: TRBV2; j_gene: TRBJ1-2; abundance: many; CDR3nt: TGTGCCAGCAGCTTGGGCGGCTACACCTTC; CDR3aa: CASSLGGYTF
d_gene: NA; v_gene: TRBV20-1; j_gene: TRBJ2-1; abundance: few; CDR3nt: TGCAGTGGGGGGGCGTCTAGCAGATCCTACAATGAGCAGTTCTTC; CDR3aa: CSGGASSRSYNEQFF
d_gene: NA; v_gene: TRBV28; j_gene: TRBJ2-4; abundance: many; CDR3nt: TGTGCCAGCAGTGGGGGGTTAGCCAAAAACATTCAGTACTTC; CDR3aa: CASSGGLAKNIQYF
d_gene: NA; v_gene: TRBV29-1; j_gene: TRBJ2-5; abundance: many; CDR3nt: TGCAGCGTTGAGGAGGGGACCCAAGAGACCCAGTACTTC; CDR3aa: CSVEEGTQETQYF
d_gene: NA; v_gene: TRBV28; j_gene: TRBJ2-1; abundance: NA; CDR3nt: TGTGCCAGCAAAGGACTAAATGAGCAGTTCTTC; CDR3aa: CASKGLNEQFF
d_gene: NA; v_gene: TRBV7-3; j_gene: TRBJ2-2; abundance: once; CDR3nt: TGTGCCAGCAGATCAGAGGGGGGGAGTGTCGGGGAGCTGTTTTTT; CDR3aa: CASRSEGGSVGELFF
d_gene: NA; v_gene: TRBV2; j_gene: TRBJ1-5; abundance: many; CDR3nt: TGTGCCAGCAGCATAGGGAAAGATCAGCCCCAGCATTTT; CDR3aa: CASSIGKDQPQHF
d_gene: TRBD2; v_gene: TRBV2; j_gene: TRBJ2-7; abundance: many; CDR3nt: TGTGCCAGCCGGGTAACCGGGGGGGCCATCTACGAGCAGTACTTC; CDR3aa: CASRVTGGAIYEQYF
d_gene: NA; v_gene: TRBV7-8; j_gene: TRBJ1-5; abundance: NA; CDR3nt: TGTGCCAGCAGCCTCCCCCCTGGTCCCCAGCCCCAGCATTTT; CDR3aa: CASSLPPGPQPQHF
d_gene: NA; v_gene: TRBV20-1; j_gene: TRBJ2-3; abundance: NA; CDR3nt: TGCAGTGCCATGACTAGATTTCTAGCAGATACGCAGTATTTT; CDR3aa: CSAMTRFLADTQYF
d_gene: NA; v_gene: TRBV14; j_gene: TRBJ1-5; abundance: NA; CDR3nt: TGTGCCAGCAGCCAATTGCTAGGACAGAGCAATCAGCCCCAGCATTTT; CDR3aa: CASSQLLGQSNQPQHF
d_gene: NA; v_gene: TRBV20-1; j_gene: TRBJ2-5; abundance: few; CDR3nt: TGCAGTGCTAGTGATGTAGGGGCCCAGTACTTC; CDR3aa: CSASDVGAQYF
d_gene: TRBD2; v_gene: TRBV20-1; j_gene: TRBJ2-7; abundance: NA; CDR3nt: TGCAGTGCTAGAGGTAGCGGGAGCTCCTACGAGCAGTACTTC; CDR3aa: CSARGSGSSYEQYF
d_gene: TRBD1; v_gene: TRBV3-1; j_gene: TRBJ1-1; abundance: many; CDR3nt: TGTGCCAGCAGCCTAAGACAGGGGGCTGACATGAACACTGAAGCTTTCTTT; CDR3aa: CASSLRQGADMNTEAFF
d_gene: NA; v_gene: TRBV19; j_gene: TRBJ2-5; abundance: few; CDR3nt: TGTGCCAGTAGCCAGACTACGACAGGACTGCAAGAGACCCAGTACTTC; CDR3aa: CASSQTTTGLQETQYF
d_gene: TRBD1; v_gene: TRBV2; j_gene: TRBJ2-1; abundance: NA; CDR3nt: TGTGCCAGCAGTGGACAGGGTATCAATGAGCAGTTCTTC; CDR3aa: CASSGQGINEQFF
d_gene: NA; v_gene: TRBV7-8; j_gene: TRBJ2-1; abundance: many; CDR3nt: TGTGCCAGCAGCGCGGGGACTCCTACCTACAATGAGCAGTTCTTC; CDR3aa: CASSAGTPTYNEQFF
d_gene: TRBD1; v_gene: TRBV24-1; j_gene: TRBJ2-2; abundance: few; CDR3nt: TGTGCCACCAGTGACCTGACAGGGACGGACACCGGGGAGCTGTTTTTT; CDR3aa: CATSDLTGTDTGELFF
d_gene: NA; v_gene: TRBV19; j_gene: TRBJ1-1; abundance: many; CDR3nt: TGTGCCAGTAGATTTGCGTCGGACGGCCACACTGAAGCTTTCTTT; CDR3aa: CASRFASDGHTEAFF
d_gene: TRBD2; v_gene: TRBV6-2/TRBV6-3; j_gene: TRBJ2-7; abundance: many; CDR3nt: TGTGCCAGCAGTTACGCGGTCGTTAGCGGGAGGGCCGTCTCCTACGAGCAGTACTTC; CDR3aa: CASSYAVVSGRAVSYEQYF
d_gene: NA; v_gene: TRBV27; j_gene: TRBJ1-5; abundance: few; CDR3nt: TGTGCCAGCAGTTTATCGTTTAGGGGGGTTCAGCCCCAGCATTTT; CDR3aa: CASSLSFRGVQPQHF
d_gene: TRBD1; v_gene: TRBV7-9; j_gene: TRBJ1-1; abundance: NA; CDR3nt: TGTGCCAGCATCGAGGAGGGACAGTTCGAAGCTTTCTTT; CDR3aa: CASIEEGQFEAFF
d_gene: TRBD2; v_gene: TRBV10-3; j_gene: TRBJ2-5; abundance: NA; CDR3nt: TGTGCCATCAGTGGGGACTTTCCGACTAGCGGGAGAGAGACCCAGTACTTC; CDR3aa: CAISGDFPTSGRETQYF
d_gene: TRBD2; v_gene: TRBV6-1; j_gene: TRBJ2-5; abundance: many; CDR3nt: TGTGCCAGCAGAGTCGGGACTAGCGGGAGCCAAGAGACCCAGTACTTC; CDR3aa: CASRVGTSGSQETQYF
d_gene: NA; v_gene: TRBV29-1; j_gene: TRBJ2-2; abundance: many; CDR3nt: TGCAGCGTTGAAGAGGTCGGGGAGCTGTTTTTT; CDR3aa: CSVEEVGELFF
d_gene: TRBD1; v_gene: TRBV27; j_gene: TRBJ1-1; abundance: many; CDR3nt: TGTGCCAGCAGTCTAGGAGGGACAGGGCTTGAAGCTTTCTTT; CDR3aa: CASSLGGTGLEAFF
d_gene: TRBD1; v_gene: TRBV28; j_gene: TRBJ1-1; abundance: many; CDR3nt: TGTGCCAGCAGACTCCCTCCGGGACAGGCAAACACTGAAGCTTTCTTT; CDR3aa: CASRLPPGQANTEAFF
d_gene: TRBD1; v_gene: TRBV27; j_gene: TRBJ2-7; abundance: few; CDR3nt: TGTGCCAGCAGTTTACGACAGGGAACCCACGAGCAGTACTTC; CDR3aa: CASSLRQGTHEQYF
d_gene: NA; v_gene: TRBV3-1; j_gene: TRBJ1-1; abundance: NA; CDR3nt: TGTGCCAGCAGCCCCAGGGAGGGCGATTTGAACACTGAAGCTTTCTTT; CDR3aa: CASSPREGDLNTEAFF